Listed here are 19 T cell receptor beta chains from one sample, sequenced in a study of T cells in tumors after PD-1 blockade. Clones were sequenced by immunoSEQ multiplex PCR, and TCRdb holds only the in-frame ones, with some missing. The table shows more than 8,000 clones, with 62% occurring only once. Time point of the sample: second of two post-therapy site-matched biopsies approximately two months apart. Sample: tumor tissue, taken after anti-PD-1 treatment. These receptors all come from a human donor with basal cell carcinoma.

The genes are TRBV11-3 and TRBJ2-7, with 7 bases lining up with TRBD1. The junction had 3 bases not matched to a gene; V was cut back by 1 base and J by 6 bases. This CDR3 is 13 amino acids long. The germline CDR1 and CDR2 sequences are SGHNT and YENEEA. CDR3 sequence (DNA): TGTGCCAGCAGCTTAGTGGACAGGAGCGAGCAGTACTTC. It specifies CASSLVDRSEQYF.

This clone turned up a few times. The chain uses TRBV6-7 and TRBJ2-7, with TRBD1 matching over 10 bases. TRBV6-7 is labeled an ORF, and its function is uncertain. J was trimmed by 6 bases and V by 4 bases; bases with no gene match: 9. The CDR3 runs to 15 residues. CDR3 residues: CASSSPRTGGGEQYF. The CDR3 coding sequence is TGTGCCAGCAGTTCCCCCCGGACAGGGGGGGGCGAGCAGTACTTC.

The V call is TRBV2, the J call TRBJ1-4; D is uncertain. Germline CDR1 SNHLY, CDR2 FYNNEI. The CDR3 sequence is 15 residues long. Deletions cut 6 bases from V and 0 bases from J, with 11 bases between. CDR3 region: CASRPGLATNEKLFF. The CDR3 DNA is TGTGCCAGCAGACCGGGCCTAGCAACTAATGAAAAACTGTTTTTT.

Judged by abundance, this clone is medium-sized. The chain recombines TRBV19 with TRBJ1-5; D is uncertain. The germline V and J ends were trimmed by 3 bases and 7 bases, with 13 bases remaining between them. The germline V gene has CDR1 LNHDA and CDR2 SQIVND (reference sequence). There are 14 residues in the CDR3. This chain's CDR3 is CASSMMGSEQPQHF. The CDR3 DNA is TGTGCCAGTAGTATGATGGGGTCCGAACAGCCCCAGCATTTT.

Here the CDR3 reads CASSVEGNTIYF. CDR3 DNA: TGTGCCAGCAGCGTAGAAGGTAACACCATATATTTT. The V gene is TRBV9, the J gene TRBJ1-3, with no clear D. The germline CDR1 and CDR2 sequences are SGDLS and YYNGEE. V lost 0 bases and J lost 7, with 5 bases in between. This CDR3 has 12 amino acids.

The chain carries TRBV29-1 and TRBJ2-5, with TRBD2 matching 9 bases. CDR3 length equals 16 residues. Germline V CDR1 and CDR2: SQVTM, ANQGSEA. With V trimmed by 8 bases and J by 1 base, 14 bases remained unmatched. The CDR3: CSSRELAGKIQETQYF. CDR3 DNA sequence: TGCAGCTCTCGGGAGCTAGCGGGGAAGATCCAAGAGACCCAGTACTTC. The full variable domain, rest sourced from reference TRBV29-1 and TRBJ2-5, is SAVISQKPSRDICQRGTSLTIQCQVDSQVTMMFWYRQQPGQSLTLIATANQGSEATYESGFVIDKFPISRPNLTFSTLTVSNMSPEDSSIYLCSSRELAGKIQETQYFGPGTRLLVL.

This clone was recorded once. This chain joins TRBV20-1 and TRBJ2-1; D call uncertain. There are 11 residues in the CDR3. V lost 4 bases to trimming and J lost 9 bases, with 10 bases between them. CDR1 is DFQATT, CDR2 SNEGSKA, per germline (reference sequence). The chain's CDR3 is CSAMDAGEQFF. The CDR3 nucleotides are TGCAGTGCTATGGATGCAGGTGAGCAGTTCTTC.

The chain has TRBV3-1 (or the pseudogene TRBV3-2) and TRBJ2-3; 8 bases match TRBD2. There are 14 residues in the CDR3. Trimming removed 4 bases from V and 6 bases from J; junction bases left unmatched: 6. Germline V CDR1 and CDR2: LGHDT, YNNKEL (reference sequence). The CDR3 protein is CASSPGLGGDTQYF. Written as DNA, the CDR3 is TGTGCCAGCAGCCCGGGACTAGGCGGCGATACGCAGTATTTT.

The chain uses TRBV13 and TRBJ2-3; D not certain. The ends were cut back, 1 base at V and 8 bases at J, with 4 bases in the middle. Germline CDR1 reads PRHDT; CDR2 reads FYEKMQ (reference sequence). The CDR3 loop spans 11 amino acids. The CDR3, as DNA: TGTGCCAGCAGCTTAGAGGGTACGCAGTATTTT. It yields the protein CASSLEGTQYF.

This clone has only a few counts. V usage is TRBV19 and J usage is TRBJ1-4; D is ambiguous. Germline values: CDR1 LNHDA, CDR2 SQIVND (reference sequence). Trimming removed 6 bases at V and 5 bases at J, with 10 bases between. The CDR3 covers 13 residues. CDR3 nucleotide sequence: TGTGCCAGTAGACGAGCGGGGAATGAAAAACTGTTTTTT. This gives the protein CASRRAGNEKLFF. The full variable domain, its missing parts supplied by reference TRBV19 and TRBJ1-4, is DGGITQSPKYLFRKEGQNVTLSCEQNLNHDAMYWYRQDPGQGLRLIYYSQIVNDFQKGDIAEGYSVSREKKESFPLTVTSAQKNPTAFYLCASRRAGNEKLFFGSGTQLSVL.

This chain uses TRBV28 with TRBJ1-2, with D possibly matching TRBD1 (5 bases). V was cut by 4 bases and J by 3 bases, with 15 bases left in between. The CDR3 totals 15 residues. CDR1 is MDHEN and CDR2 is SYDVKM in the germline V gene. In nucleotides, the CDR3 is TGTGCCAGCAGTTCACCCGGGACCGCCGACTATGGCTACACCTTC. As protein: CASSSPGTADYGYTF.

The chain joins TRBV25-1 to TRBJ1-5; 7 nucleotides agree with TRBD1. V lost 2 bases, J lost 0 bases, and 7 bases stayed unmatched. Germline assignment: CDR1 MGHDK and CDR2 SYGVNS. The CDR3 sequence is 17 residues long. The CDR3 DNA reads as TGTGCCAGCAGTGAAGGGGGACAGAAATTTAGCAATCAGCCCCAGCATTTT. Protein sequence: CASSEGGQKFSNQPQHF.

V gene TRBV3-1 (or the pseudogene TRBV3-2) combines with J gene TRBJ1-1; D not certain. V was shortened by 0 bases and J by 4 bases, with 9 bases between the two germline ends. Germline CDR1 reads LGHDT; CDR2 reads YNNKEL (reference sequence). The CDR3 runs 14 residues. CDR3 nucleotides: TGTGCCAGCAGCCAAGATCATCGCACCACTGAAGCTTTCTTT. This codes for CASSQDHRTTEAFF.

The CDR3 DNA reads TGTGCCAGCAGCCACCGCGGGGGTACGCAGTATTTT. This encodes CASSHRGGTQYF. This rearrangement joins TRBV14 to TRBJ2-3; 7 positions match TRBD2. J lost 8 bases, V lost 3 bases, and 2 bases had no gene match. This CDR3 contains 12 residues. The germline V gene has CDR1 SGHDN and CDR2 FVKESK. Full variable domain (rest looked up from reference TRBV14 and TRBJ2-3): EAGVTQFPSHSVIEKGQTVTLRCDPISGHDNLYWYRRVMGKEIKFLLHFVKESKQDESGMPNNRFLAERTGGTYSTLKVQPAELEDSGVYFCASSHRGGTQYFGPGTRLTVL.

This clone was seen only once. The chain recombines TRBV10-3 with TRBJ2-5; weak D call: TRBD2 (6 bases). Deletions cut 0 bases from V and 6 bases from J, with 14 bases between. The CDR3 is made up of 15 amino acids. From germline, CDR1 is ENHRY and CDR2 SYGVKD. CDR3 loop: CAISESASVEQTQYF. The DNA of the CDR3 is TGTGCCATCAGTGAGTCAGCTAGCGTGGAACAGACCCAGTACTTC.

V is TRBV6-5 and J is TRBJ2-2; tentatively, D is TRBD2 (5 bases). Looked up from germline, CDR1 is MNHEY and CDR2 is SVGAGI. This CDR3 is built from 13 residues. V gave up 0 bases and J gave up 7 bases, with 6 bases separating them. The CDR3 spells CASSYSRGGELFF. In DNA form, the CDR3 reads TGTGCCAGCAGTTACTCCCGGGGCGGGGAGCTGTTTTTT.

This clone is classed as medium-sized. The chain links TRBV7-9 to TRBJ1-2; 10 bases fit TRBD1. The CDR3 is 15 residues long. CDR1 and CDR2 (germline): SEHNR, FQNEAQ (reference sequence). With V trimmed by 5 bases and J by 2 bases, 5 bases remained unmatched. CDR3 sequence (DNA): TGTGCCAGCAGCCCCCGGGGACAGGGGAACTATGGCTACACCTTC. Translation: CASSPRGQGNYGYTF. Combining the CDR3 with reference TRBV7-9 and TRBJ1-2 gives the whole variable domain DTGVSQNPRHKITKRGQNVTFRCDPISEHNRLYWYRQTLGQGPEFLTYFQNEAQLEKSRLLSDRFSAERPKGSFSTLEIQRTEQGDSAMYLCASSPRGQGNYGYTFGSGTRLTVV.

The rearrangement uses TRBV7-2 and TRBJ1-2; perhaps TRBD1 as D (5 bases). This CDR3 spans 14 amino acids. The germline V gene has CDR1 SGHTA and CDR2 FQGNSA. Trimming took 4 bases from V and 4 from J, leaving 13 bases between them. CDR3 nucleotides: TGTGCCAGCAGCTACAGCCGCCAGGGCTATGGCTACACCTTC. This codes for CASSYSRQGYGYTF.

CDR3 sequence: CASSTSRDRGGEQYF. CDR3 nucleotides: TGTGCCAGTAGTACCAGCCGGGACAGGGGTGGCGAGCAGTACTTC. The rearrangement uses TRBV19 and TRBJ2-7; 10 nucleotides agree with TRBD1. V was clipped by 4 bases and J by 6 bases; unmatched bases: 9. Germline CDR1 is LNHDA and CDR2 is SQIVND (reference sequence). The CDR3 contains 15 residues.